The subject of this entry is one TCR beta chain. Its antigen is not known. This entry is derived from a study of shared clonotypes between healthy human individuals. Unsorted PBMC DNA underwent sequencing on ten immunoSEQ deep assay plates. Authors' methods: Filtering was not the same, since immunoSEQ gave junction-only sequences without quality scores. Only in-frame clones appear in the TCRdb table, and some are missing; sequencing was by immunoSEQ multiplex PCR. The V and J calls and clone size were taken over from that table, and D and trimming were inferred from the DNA. Of roughly 490,000 clones listed, less than 80% are singletons. Study findings and constraints: Among donors, clonotype sharing was expected to be affected by sequencing depth.

V trimming: 0 bases; J trimming: 3 bases; junction bases outside the gene matches: 9. There are 17 residues in the CDR3. CDR1 and CDR2 (germline): LNHNV, YYDKDF (reference sequence). Sequencing used PBMCs. The gene calls are TRBV15 and TRBJ2-7, with 9 nucleotides matching TRBD1. The TCR comes from a middle-aged woman in good health. Some clones in this sample may be carry-over from other donors' samples. CDR3 sequence: CATSRDFPQTGGYEQYF. Here the CDR3 DNA reads TGTGCCACCAGCAGAGATTTTCCTCAGACAGGGGGCTACGAGCAGTACTTC.